The TCR beta chain under discussion was sequenced for a study of shared clonotypes between healthy human individuals. As originally analysed: ImmunoSEQ gave junction-only sequences without quality scores, so filtering differed. This table comes from immunoSEQ multiplex PCR, and its TCRdb copy is limited to in-frame clones, with some not included. V, J and clone size derive from that table, while D and trimming were established from the DNA sequence. The table records some 1.5 million clones, approximately 96% of them present only once. Free of recent acute infections or vaccinations, the donors were healthy HIV-negative adults. This CDR3 is built from 18 residues. Trimming removed 4 bases at V and 8 bases at J, with 27 bases between. Germline V gene data show CDR1 as SGHTA and CDR2 as FQGNSA. With respect to this clone: Its specificity is not known.

General study points: Of the naive CD4 clonotypes, about 5.4% were shared across a few donors.

This clonotype originated in a man aged 25 to 40 in good health. The specimen was naive CD4+ T cells sorted from blood. Subset here: CD45RA+ positively selected. This sequence joins TRBV7-2 and TRBJ2-1; D may be TRBD1 or TRBD2 (5 bases each). The CDR3 DNA sequence: TGTGCCAGCAGCTACCACACAATCGGGACCCCGCTAATGGATGAGCAGTTCTTC. Translating it yields CASSYHTIGTPLMDEQFF.